Each of the 6 T cell receptor beta chains below was sequenced from the same sample in a study of cytomegalovirus exposure and HLA in healthy donors. The PCR ran on 60 Vbeta and 13 Jbeta primers. Clones were read by immunoSEQ multiplex PCR, and TCRdb kept only the in-frame ones, dropping some. The table lists around 20,000 clones, roughly 80% of them singletons. Source material: PBMCs. All receptors come from a human donor in good health.

In nucleotides, the CDR3 is TGTGCCAGCTCCTCATTCGGAGTGGGTGAGACCCAGTACTTC. Its translation is CASSSFGVGETQYF. The J gene is TRBJ2-5, the V gene TRBV18, with D uncertain. There are 14 residues in the CDR3. The V gene lost 6 bases and the J gene lost 5 bases, with 16 bases spanning the gap. Germline assignment: CDR1 KGHSH and CDR2 LQKENI.

The CDR3 here is CACGGIEQFF. The CDR3 DNA reads as TGTGCCTGCGGGGGGATTGAGCAGTTCTTC. The J gene is TRBJ2-1, the V gene TRBV30; 7 bases agree with TRBD2. Germline-derived CDR1 and CDR2 are GTSNPN and SVGIG (reference sequence). This CDR3 is 10 amino acids long. Trimming removed 6 bases from V and 9 bases from J; junction bases left unmatched: 2.

This sequence joins TRBV5-4 and TRBJ2-1; the match to TRBD2 covers 7 bases. CDR3 length: 14 residues. Germline CDR1 reads SGHNT; CDR2 reads YYREEE (reference sequence). V lost 2 bases, J lost 11 bases, and 10 bases stayed unmatched. CDR3 protein: CASSLRQSGGKQFF. DNA for the CDR3: TGTGCCAGCAGCTTACGACAATCGGGAGGTAAGCAGTTCTTC.

This chain connects TRBV6-1 to TRBJ2-6; TRBD1 aligns across 10 bases. Germline values: CDR1 MNHNS, CDR2 SASEGT. The trim removed 4 bases at V and 1 base at J, leaving 10 bases unmatched. The CDR3 consists of 19 residues. DNA of the CDR3: TGTGCCAGCAGTGTCAGGGGGGGACAGGGGCTTTCTGGGGCCAACGTCCTGACTTTC. This gives the protein CASSVRGGQGLSGANVLTF.

This clone came up a few times. The rearrangement uses TRBV4-3 and TRBJ1-4, with D uncertain. Germline assignment: CDR1 LGHNA and CDR2 YSLEER. This CDR3 is 13 amino acids long. Trimming cost V 4 bases and J 8 bases, with 11 bases left between them. CDR3 protein: CASSRQVREKLFF. The DNA of the CDR3 is TGCGCCAGCAGCCGCCAAGTTCGGGAAAAACTGTTTTTT.

The V call is TRBV29-1, the J call TRBJ1-1; D remains ambiguous. Germline CDR1 SQVTM, CDR2 ANQGSEA. This CDR3 has 11 residues. CDR3 amino acids: CRGTFGSEAFF. DNA for the CDR3: TGCAGGGGTACTTTTGGGAGTGAAGCTTTCTTT.